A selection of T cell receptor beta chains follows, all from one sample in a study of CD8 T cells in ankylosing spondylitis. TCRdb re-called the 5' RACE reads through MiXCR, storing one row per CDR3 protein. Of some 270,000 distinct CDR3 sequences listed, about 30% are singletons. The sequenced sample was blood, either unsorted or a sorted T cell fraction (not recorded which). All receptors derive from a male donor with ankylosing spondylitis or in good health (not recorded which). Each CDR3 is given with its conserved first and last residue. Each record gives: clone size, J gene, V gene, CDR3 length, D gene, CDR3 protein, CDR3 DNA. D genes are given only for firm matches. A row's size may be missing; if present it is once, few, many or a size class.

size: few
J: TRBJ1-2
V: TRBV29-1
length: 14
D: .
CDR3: CSVEVADRAYGYTF
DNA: TGCAGCGTTGAAGTGGCCGACAGAGCCTATGGCTACACCTTC

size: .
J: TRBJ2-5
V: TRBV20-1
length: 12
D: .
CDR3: CSAGSHQETQYF
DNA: TGCAGTGCTGGATCACACCAAGAGACCCAGTACTTC

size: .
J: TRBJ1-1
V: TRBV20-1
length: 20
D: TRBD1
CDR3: CSARPIPLRGGPVGDTEAFF
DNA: TGCAGTGCTAGACCTATTCCGTTAAGAGGGGGCCCCGTCGGGGACACTGAAGCTTTCTTT

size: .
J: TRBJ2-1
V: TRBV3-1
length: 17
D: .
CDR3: CASSQDIGLQTYNEQFF
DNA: TGTGCCAGCAGCCAAGATATCGGACTCCAAACCTACAATGAGCAGTTCTTC

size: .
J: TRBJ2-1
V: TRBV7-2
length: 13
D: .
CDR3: CASSSLTGYEQFF
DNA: TGTGCCAGCAGCTCCCTCACAGGATATGAGCAGTTCTTC

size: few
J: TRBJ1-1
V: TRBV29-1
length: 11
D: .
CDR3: CSVEDGAEAFF
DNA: TGCAGCGTTGAAGATGGGGCTGAAGCTTTCTTT

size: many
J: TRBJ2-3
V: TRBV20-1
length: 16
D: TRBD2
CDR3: CSPSTTSGGSTDTQYF
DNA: TGCAGTCCTTCAACTACTAGCGGGGGGAGCACAGATACGCAGTATTTT

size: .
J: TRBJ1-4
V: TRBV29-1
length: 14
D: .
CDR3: CSTGRNATNEKLFF
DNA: TGCAGTACGGGACGGAACGCAACTAATGAAAAACTGTTTTTT

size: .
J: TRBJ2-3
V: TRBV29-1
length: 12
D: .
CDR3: CSVEEGTDTQYF
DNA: TGCAGCGTTGAGGAGGGAACAGATACGCAGTATTTT

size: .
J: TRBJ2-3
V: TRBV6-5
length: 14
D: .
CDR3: CASSSSGVADTQYF
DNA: TGTGCCAGCAGTTCATCCGGGGTAGCAGATACGCAGTATTTT

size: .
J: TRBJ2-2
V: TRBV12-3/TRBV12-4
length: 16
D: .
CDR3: CASSFRSAGSSGELFF
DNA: TGTGCCAGCAGTTTTAGGTCGGCAGGGTCTTCCGGGGAGCTGTTTTTT

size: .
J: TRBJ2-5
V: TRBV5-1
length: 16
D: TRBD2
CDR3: CASSLETSGGGETQYF
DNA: TGCGCCAGCAGCTTGGAGACTAGCGGGGGCGGAGAGACCCAGTACTTC

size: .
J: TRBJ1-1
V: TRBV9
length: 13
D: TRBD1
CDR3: CASSEGTGPEAFF
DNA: TGTGCCAGCAGCGAGGGGACAGGGCCTGAAGCTTTCTTT

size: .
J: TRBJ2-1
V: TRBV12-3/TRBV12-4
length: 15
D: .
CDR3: CASSRQGGNYNEQFF
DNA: TGTGCCAGCAGTCGACAGGGAGGGAACTACAATGAGCAGTTCTTC

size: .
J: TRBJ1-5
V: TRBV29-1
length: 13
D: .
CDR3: CSVRDNSNQPQHF
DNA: TGCAGCGTGCGGGACAATAGCAATCAGCCCCAGCATTTT

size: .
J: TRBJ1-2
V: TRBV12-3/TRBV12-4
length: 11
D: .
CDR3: CAMRSNYGYTF
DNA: TGTGCCATGCGCTCTAACTATGGCTACACCTTC

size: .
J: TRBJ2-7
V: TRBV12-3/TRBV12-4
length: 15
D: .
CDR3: CASSFSVGAPYEQYF
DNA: TGTGCCAGCAGTTTTTCGGTAGGGGCGCCCTACGAGCAGTACTTC

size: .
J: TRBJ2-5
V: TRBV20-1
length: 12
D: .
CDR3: CSASNTRETQYF
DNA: TGCAGTGCGAGCAACACAAGAGAGACCCAGTACTTC

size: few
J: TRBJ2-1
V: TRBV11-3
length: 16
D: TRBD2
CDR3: CASSLGTSGGIHEQFF
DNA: TGTGCCAGCAGCTTAGGGACTAGCGGGGGGATCCATGAGCAGTTCTTC

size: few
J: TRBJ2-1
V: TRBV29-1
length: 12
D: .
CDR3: CSVPGVYNEQFF
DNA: TGCAGCGTTCCAGGGGTCTACAATGAGCAGTTCTTC

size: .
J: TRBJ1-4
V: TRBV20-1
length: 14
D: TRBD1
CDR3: CSARKDRGHEKLFF
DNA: TGCAGTGCTAGAAAAGACAGGGGACATGAAAAACTGTTTTTT

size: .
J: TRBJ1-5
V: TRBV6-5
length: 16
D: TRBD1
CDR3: CASSSTTGGIRQPQHF
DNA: TGTGCCAGCAGTTCCACAACAGGGGGGATTCGTCAGCCCCAGCATTTT

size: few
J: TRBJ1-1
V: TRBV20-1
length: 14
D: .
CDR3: CSARGAGRNTEAFF
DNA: TGCAGTGCTAGAGGAGCAGGGAGGAACACTGAAGCTTTCTTT

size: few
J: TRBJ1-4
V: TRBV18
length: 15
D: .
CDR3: CASSPSRSVGEKLFF
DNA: TGTGCCAGCTCACCCAGTCGATCCGTGGGGGAAAAACTGTTTTTT

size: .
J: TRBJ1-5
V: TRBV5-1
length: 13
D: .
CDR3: CASRIDTNQPQHF
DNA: TGCGCCAGCAGAATAGACACCAATCAGCCCCAGCATTTT

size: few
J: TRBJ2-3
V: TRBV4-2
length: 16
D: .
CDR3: CASSPEGPGSPDTQYF
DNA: TGTGCCAGCAGCCCAGAAGGTCCAGGGAGTCCAGATACGCAGTATTTT

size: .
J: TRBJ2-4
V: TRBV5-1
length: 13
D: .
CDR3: CASSSEVSGIQYF
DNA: TGCGCCAGCAGCTCGGAAGTCTCGGGCATTCAGTACTTC

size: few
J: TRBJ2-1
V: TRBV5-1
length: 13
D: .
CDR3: CASSLAPINEQFF
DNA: TGCGCCAGCAGCTTGGCTCCTATAAATGAGCAGTTCTTC

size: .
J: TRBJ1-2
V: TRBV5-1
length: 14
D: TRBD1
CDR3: CASSLMDRGNGYTF
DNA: TGCGCCAGCAGCTTAATGGACAGGGGGAATGGCTACACCTTC

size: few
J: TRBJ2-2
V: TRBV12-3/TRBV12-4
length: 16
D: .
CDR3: CASRLLGQANTGELFF
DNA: TGTGCCAGCAGACTGCTCGGGCAAGCGAACACCGGGGAGCTGTTTTTT

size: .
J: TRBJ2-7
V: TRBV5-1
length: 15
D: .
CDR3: CASSPTVAAVYEQYF
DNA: TGCGCCAGCAGCCCCACAGTGGCGGCGGTCTACGAGCAGTACTTC

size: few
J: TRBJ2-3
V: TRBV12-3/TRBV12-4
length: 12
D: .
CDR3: CASTRGGDTQYF
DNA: TGTGCCAGCACGAGGGGGGGGGATACGCAGTATTTT

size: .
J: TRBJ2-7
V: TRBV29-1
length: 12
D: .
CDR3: CSVRDPTYEQYF
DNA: TGCAGCGTTAGGGATCCCACCTACGAGCAGTACTTC

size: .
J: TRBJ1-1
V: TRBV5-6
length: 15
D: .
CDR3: CASSLRPRSGGEAFF
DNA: TGTGCCAGCAGCTTGAGACCGCGATCGGGTGGTGAAGCTTTCTTT

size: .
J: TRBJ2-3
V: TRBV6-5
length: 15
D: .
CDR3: CASSSTTADEDTQYF
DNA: TGTGCCAGCAGTTCTACCACGGCCGATGAAGATACGCAGTATTTT

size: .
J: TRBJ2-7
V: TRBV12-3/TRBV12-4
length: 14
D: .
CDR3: CASSFDAKTYEQYF
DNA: TGTGCCAGCAGTTTCGATGCGAAAACCTACGAGCAGTACTTC

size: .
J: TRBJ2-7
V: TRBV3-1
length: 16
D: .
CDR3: CASSHPYSGVAYEQYF
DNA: TGTGCCAGCAGCCACCCGTATTCCGGGGTCGCCTACGAGCAGTACTTC

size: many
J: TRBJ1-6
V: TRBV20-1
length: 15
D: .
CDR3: CSAREGSSYNSPLHF
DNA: TGCAGTGCTAGAGAGGGGAGCTCCTATAATTCACCCCTCCACTTT

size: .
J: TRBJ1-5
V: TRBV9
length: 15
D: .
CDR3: CASSGEGRANQPQHF
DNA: TGTGCCAGCAGCGGCGAGGGGAGGGCCAATCAGCCCCAGCATTTT

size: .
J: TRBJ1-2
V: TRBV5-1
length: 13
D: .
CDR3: CASSVDTLYGYTF
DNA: TGCGCCAGCAGCGTGGACACACTCTATGGCTACACCTTC

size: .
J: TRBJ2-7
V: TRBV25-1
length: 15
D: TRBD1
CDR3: CASSAVGQGANEQYF
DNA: TGTGCCAGCAGTGCCGTGGGACAGGGGGCCAACGAGCAGTACTTC

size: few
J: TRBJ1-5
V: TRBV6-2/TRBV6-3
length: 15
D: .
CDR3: CASSYVRGWGQPQHF
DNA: TGTGCCAGCAGTTACGTCCGGGGTTGGGGGCAGCCCCAGCATTTT

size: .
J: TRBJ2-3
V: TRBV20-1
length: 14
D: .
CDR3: CSARRGSSTDTQYF
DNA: TGCAGTGCACGACGGGGGAGCTCCACAGATACGCAGTATTTT

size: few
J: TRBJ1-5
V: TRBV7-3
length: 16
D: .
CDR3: CASSLSRGYSNQPQHF
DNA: TGTGCCAGCAGCTTGTCCAGGGGATACTCCAATCAGCCCCAGCATTTT

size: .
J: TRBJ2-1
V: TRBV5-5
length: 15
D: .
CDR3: CASGTGEVSYNEQFF
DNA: TGTGCCAGTGGTACAGGGGAGGTGTCCTACAATGAGCAGTTCTTC

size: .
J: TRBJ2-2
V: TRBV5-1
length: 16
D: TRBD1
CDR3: CASSLAGQVNTGELFF
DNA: TGCGCCAGCAGCTTAGCCGGACAGGTGAACACCGGGGAGCTGTTTTTT

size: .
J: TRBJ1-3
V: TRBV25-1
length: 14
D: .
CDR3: CASSEPSAIDTIYF
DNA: TGTGCCAGCAGTGAACCCTCCGCAATAGACACCATATATTTT

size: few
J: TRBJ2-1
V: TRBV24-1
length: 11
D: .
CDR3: CATSGLAEQFF
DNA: TGTGCCACCAGTGGTTTAGCGGAGCAGTTCTTC

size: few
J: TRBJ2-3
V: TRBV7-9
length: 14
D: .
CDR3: CASSVGRPLVTQYF
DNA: TGTGCCAGCAGCGTAGGACGACCGTTGGTTACGCAGTATTTT

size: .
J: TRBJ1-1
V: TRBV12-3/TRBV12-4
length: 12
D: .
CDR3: CASSLVASEAFF
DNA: TGTGCCAGCAGTTTAGTGGCCTCTGAAGCTTTCTTT

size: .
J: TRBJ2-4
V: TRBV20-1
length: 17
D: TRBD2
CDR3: CSARGHSGELAKNIQYF
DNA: TGCAGTGCTAGAGGTCACAGCGGGGAACTAGCCAAAAACATTCAGTACTTC

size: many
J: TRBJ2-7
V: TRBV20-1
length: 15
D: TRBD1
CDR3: CSARDQGARSYEQYF
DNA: TGCAGTGCTAGAGATCAGGGGGCGCGCTCCTACGAGCAGTACTTC

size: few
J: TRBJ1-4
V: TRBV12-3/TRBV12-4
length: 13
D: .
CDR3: CASSPQGSEKLFF
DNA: TGTGCCAGCAGCCCTCAGGGATCTGAAAAACTGTTTTTT

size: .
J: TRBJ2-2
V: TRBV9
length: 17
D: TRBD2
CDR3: CASSVTAGGPNTGELFF
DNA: TGTGCCAGCAGCGTAACTGCGGGGGGCCCTAACACCGGGGAGCTGTTTTTT

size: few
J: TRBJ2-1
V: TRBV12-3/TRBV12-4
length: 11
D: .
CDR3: CASSSGREQFF
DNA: TGTGCCAGCAGTTCGGGACGAGAGCAGTTCTTC

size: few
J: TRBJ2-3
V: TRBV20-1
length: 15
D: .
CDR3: CSASLGTQFFPMPYF
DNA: TGCAGTGCTAGTCTCGGGACCCAGTTTTTCCCGATGCCGTATTTT

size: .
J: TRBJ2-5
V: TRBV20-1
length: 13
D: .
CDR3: CSAREGIQETQYF
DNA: TGCAGTGCTAGAGAGGGCATCCAAGAGACCCAGTACTTC